This record looks at one T cell receptor (beta chain) sequence and its context. No antigen is known for it. With 2 bases removed from V and 5 bases from J, the gap between germline ends came to 6 bases. Per germline, CDR1 SGHTA and CDR2 FQGNSA. This CDR3 has 12 amino acids. The data stem from a study of T cell responses to AZD1222 COVID-19 vaccine. Study observations and caveats: Repertoire sampling happened only post peak T cell response. Breadth and depth of Spike-specific TCRs rose after two AZD1222 doses.

Profiling relied on immunoSEQ multiplex PCR, and the TCRdb table lists in-frame clones only, not all of them. This table has around 130,000 clones, roughly 86% appearing once. The clonotype was recovered from an adult who received the AZD1222 COVID-19 vaccine. The specimen was peripheral blood, collected 28 days after the second AZD1222 dose. This rearrangement joins TRBV7-2 to TRBJ2-5, with TRBD1 as a possible D gene (5 bases). The CDR3, as DNA: TGTGCCAGCAGCTTATCAGGGGAGACCCAGTACTTC. Protein product: CASSLSGETQYF.